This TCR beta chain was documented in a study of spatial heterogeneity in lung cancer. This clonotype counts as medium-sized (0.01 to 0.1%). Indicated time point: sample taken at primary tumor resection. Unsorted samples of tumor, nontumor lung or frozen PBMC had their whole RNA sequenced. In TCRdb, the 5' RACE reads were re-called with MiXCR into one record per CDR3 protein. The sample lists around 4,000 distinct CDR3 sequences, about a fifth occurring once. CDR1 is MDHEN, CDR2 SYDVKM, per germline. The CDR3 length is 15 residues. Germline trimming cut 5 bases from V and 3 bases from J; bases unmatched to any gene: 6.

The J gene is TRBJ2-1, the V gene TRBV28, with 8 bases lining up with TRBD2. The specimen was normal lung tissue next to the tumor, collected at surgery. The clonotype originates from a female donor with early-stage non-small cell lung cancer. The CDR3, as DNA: TGTGCCAGCAGTCGATTAGCGGGACTCTACAATGAGCAGTTCTTC. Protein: CASSRLAGLYNEQFF.